The rows below give T cell receptor beta chains drawn from one sample of a study of T cells expressing NK-cell markers. Following a re-call of the 5' RACE reads, TCRdb has one entry per CDR3 protein and lacks DNA. The sample holds about 460,000 distinct CDR3 sequences. The sample taken for sequencing was blood T cells: a sorted CD56 or NKG2C T cell subset, CD4+ or CD8+ T cells, or bulk PBMC T cells (not recorded which). These receptor sequences come from a woman aged 50 to 60 in good health. CDR3s include the opening cysteine and the closing phenylalanine or tryptophan.

TRBV12-3/TRBV12-4	TRBJ2-1	CATATSGSPSYNEQFF
TRBV28	TRBJ2-3	CASIPLASIGDTQYF
TRBV3-1	TRBJ2-7	CASSQVPGLADGQYF
TRBV7-2	TRBJ2-1	CASSLIRGWGRNEQFF
TRBV7-9	TRBJ2-5	CASSPAGGVLETQYF
TRBV27	TRBJ2-1	CASSFFGGGNEQFF
TRBV27	TRBJ2-1	CASRAGAVIGDEQFF
TRBV20-1	TRBJ2-1	CSARSHRSYNEQFF
TRBV7-9	TRBJ1-4	CASSSESGGGKLFF
TRBV6-2/TRBV6-3	TRBJ2-2	CASSYSLAGVGGELFF
TRBV9	TRBJ2-1	CASSAGLEDNEQFF
TRBV6-4	TRBJ2-3	CASSETETDTQYF
TRBV27	TRBJ2-2	CASSSRTVRTGELFF
TRBV12-5	TRBJ1-1	CASERNTEAFF
TRBV3-1	TRBJ2-1	CASSLGLAEKKEQFF
TRBV12-3/TRBV12-4	TRBJ1-2	CASSETGDGYTF
TRBV15	TRBJ1-5	CATSRYRTADLQPQHF
TRBV3-1	TRBJ1-2	CASSPGLQEYYGYTF
TRBV28	TRBJ2-3	CASSPYREISTDTQYF
TRBV14	TRBJ1-1	CASSQAVWTANTEAFF
TRBV5-6	TRBJ2-1	CASNLPGVTNEQFF
TRBV20-1	TRBJ2-5	CSATGLAGGGAQYF
TRBV21-1	TRBJ2-1	CASSTRTSNEQFF
TRBV3-1	TRBJ2-3	CASSPYGMGRKSTDTQYF
TRBV7-2	TRBJ2-3	CASSAGGFTRGADTQYF
TRBV20-1	TRBJ2-7	CSARKSRPSSYEQYF
TRBV28	TRBJ2-3	CASSILGFGGGEFTQYF
TRBV2	TRBJ2-1	CASSPFGYNEQFF
TRBV12-3/TRBV12-4	TRBJ2-5	CASKKGQAYQETQYF
TRBV6-4	TRBJ1-6	CASSDGPGIRPLHF
TRBV3-1	TRBJ2-7	CASSQVGQTYEQYF
TRBV5-5	TRBJ2-1	CASSLRPLTSGDNEQFF
TRBV5-1	TRBJ2-5	CASSLGLLTREGETQYF
TRBV7-7	TRBJ2-2	CASSLGVPGQGAMAGELFF
TRBV7-2	TRBJ1-1	CASSQARRTEAFF
TRBV19	TRBJ2-2	CASNLSGRENTGELFF
TRBV4-1	TRBJ1-6	CASSPGGGGNSPLHF
TRBV4-1	TRBJ2-3	CASSQVLPGQAYTDTQYF
TRBV28	TRBJ2-3	CASSGSGVRTDTQYF
TRBV5-1	TRBJ2-3	CASSLPLAGIPDTQYF
TRBV10-2	TRBJ2-4	CASSEGGQGTSSAKNIQYF
TRBV11-2	TRBJ2-1	CASSFYPTSGRNEQFF
TRBV4-1	TRBJ1-5	CASSQDRIGLQPQHF
TRBV7-9	TRBJ2-3	CASSFLTSGRAVDTQYF
TRBV15	TRBJ2-3	CATQAGDSDTQYF
TRBV2	TRBJ1-5	CASSSNRGNNQPQHF
TRBV24-1	TRBJ1-1	CATRGQGPTEAFF
TRBV7-2	TRBJ2-3	CASSLLGGPTDTQYF
TRBV7-8	TRBJ1-5	CASSTMGAGSGSNQPQHF
TRBV7-8	TRBJ2-3	CASTLKWSGDTQYF
TRBV19	TRBJ1-5	CASSIFRGSNQPQHF
TRBV5-4	TRBJ1-4	CASSFSDGDEKLFF
TRBV11-2	TRBJ2-1	CASGGTGRREQFF
TRBV7-2	TRBJ2-1	CASSFLIHEQFF
TRBV6-5	TRBJ1-1	CASIPAGLGEAFF
TRBV2	TRBJ2-1	CASSTRVGTSKALNEQFF
TRBV5-5	TRBJ1-1	CASSLMMGENTEAFF
TRBV5-1	TRBJ1-4	CASSLASTGVSEKLFF
TRBV24-1	TRBJ2-1	CATSDPGGTGGLDEQFF
TRBV5-1	TRBJ2-2	CASSSSIPAANTGELFF